This TCR beta chain emerged from a study of T cell responses to AZD1222 COVID-19 vaccine. TCRdb's copy holds only in-frame clones and misses some; the assay was immunoSEQ multiplex PCR. Of over 50,000 clones detected, around 81% appear once; the ten largest clones hold approximately 24%. On this clone: Antigen: not known.

It was second doses at about 4 or about 12 weeks that were pooled. Notes on the study in general: No day 14 peak samples; only post-peak repertoires were characterized.

V gave up 0 bases and J gave up 6 bases, with 9 bases separating them. The CDR3 length is 14 residues. Germline-derived CDR1 and CDR2 are LGHNA and YSLEER. The genes are TRBV4-3 and TRBJ2-1; D is possibly TRBD1 or TRBD2 (6 bases each). The TCR comes from an adult who received the AZD1222 COVID-19 vaccine. Sequencing was performed on peripheral blood, taken 28 days after the second AZD1222 dose. The CDR3 DNA follows: TGCGCCAGCAGCCAAGAAGGGGGGCTCAATGAGCAGTTCTTC. Translated: CASSQEGGLNEQFF.